A selection of T cell receptor beta chains follows, all from one sample in a study of Graves' ophthalmopathy and Graves' hyperthyroidism. TCRdb reprocessed the multiplex PCR reads via MiXCR and lists one record per CDR3 protein. This table holds about 550,000 distinct CDR3 sequences, less than 45% found once. Sequencing used peripheral blood or thyroid tissue (not recorded which). The receptors were sampled from an adult man with Graves' hyperthyroidism. The CDR3 runs from the conserved cysteine through the conserved F or W. A D gene is named only where the DNA matches it firmly. Not all rows give a size; the values are once, few, many and, for expanded clones, a class.

size	V	J	length	D	DNA	CDR3
many	TRBV7-9	TRBJ1-1	12	-	TGTGCCAGCAGGTCATACATCACTGAAGCTTTCTTT	CASRSYITEAFF
-	TRBV10-3	TRBJ1-5	16	-	TGTGCCATCAGTGAAGGGCAGAGATCTAGCAATCAGCCCCAGCATTTT	CAISEGQRSSNQPQHF
few	TRBV11-2	TRBJ1-6	16	-	TGTGCCAGCAGCTTAGTTGGCCCCCGAGGGAACTCACCCCTCCACTTT	CASSLVGPRGNSPLHF
many	TRBV7-8	TRBJ1-1	15	-	TGTGCCAGCAGCTTAGTTCAGGGAATTTTGGCTGAAGCTTTCTTT	CASSLVQGILAEAFF
many	TRBV20-1	TRBJ2-5	13	-	TGCAGTGCTAGTGGCCCCTTGAAAGAGACCCAGTACTTC	CSASGPLKETQYF
-	TRBV28	TRBJ1-1	11	-	TGTGCCAGCAGTCCGTGGATTGAAGCTTTCTTT	CASSPWIEAFF
many	TRBV6-1	TRBJ2-2	14	-	TGTGCCAGTCGAACGGACGCGAACACCGGGGAGCTGTTTTTT	CASRTDANTGELFF
many	TRBV5-1	TRBJ1-1	14	-	TGCGCCAGCAGCTTTACAGGGAGGAACACTGAAGCTTTCTTT	CASSFTGRNTEAFF
many	TRBV7-8	TRBJ1-2	14	-	TGTGCCAGCAGCTTGGACGGGATTAACTATGGCTACACCTTC	CASSLDGINYGYTF
once	TRBV4-1	TRBJ1-1	15	-	TGCGCCAGCAGCTTGGACGCAGGGAGGAGGTCTGAAGCTTTCTTT	CASSLDAGRRSEAFF
-	TRBV20-1	TRBJ2-5	14	-	TGCAGTGCTAAGACAGGCCACGGCACAGATACGCAGTACTTC	CSAKTGHGTDTQYF
many	TRBV2	TRBJ1-1	15	-	TGTGCCAGCAGTGAAGTCCGTGTGTTAACAACTGAAGCTTTCTTT	CASSEVRVLTTEAFF
few	TRBV6-5	TRBJ1-5	13	-	TGTGCCAGCACCCAGGGCGCAGGGCAGCCCCAGCATTTT	CASTQGAGQPQHF
many	TRBV2	TRBJ1-1	16	-	TGTGCCAGCAGTGAATTGGGACACCAGGACCTTACTGAAGCTTTCTTT	CASSELGHQDLTEAFF
-	TRBV6-5	TRBJ2-6	19	TRBD2	TGTGCCAGCAGTTACTCTTTGGCGGGAGGGGGGTCTGGGGCCAACGTCCTGACTTTC	CASSYSLAGGGSGANVLTF
many	TRBV20-1	TRBJ1-1	11	-	TGCAGTGCCCGGCTCGACACTGAAGCTTTCTTT	CSARLDTEAFF
once	TRBV20-1	TRBJ2-5	16	TRBD2	TGCAGTGCTCCGACTAGCGGGGGGGGTGACCAAGAGACCCAGTACTTC	CSAPTSGGGDQETQYF
many	TRBV7-9	TRBJ2-5	14	TRBD1	TGTGCCAGCAGCGCGGGACAGGGTGCGGAGACCCAGTACTTC	CASSAGQGAETQYF
many	TRBV7-2	TRBJ1-5	17	-	TGTGCCAGCAGCTTAGAAGGTCGGCAGGATAGCAATCAGCCCCAGCATTTT	CASSLEGRQDSNQPQHF
-	TRBV29-1	TRBJ2-7	13	-	TGCAGCGCATACAGGGTAGGGACCTACGAGCAGTACTTC	CSAYRVGTYEQYF
few	TRBV24-1	TRBJ1-2	12	-	TGTGCCACGCCAACGAAGGGGTATGGCTACACCTTC	CATPTKGYGYTF
-	TRBV7-9	TRBJ2-7	17	TRBD2	TGTGCCAGCAGCTTAACTCCGGGACTAGCGGGGCACTACGAGCAGTACTTC	CASSLTPGLAGHYEQYF